This T cell receptor (beta chain) was observed in a study of blood T cells in healthy people across ages. Findings and caveats of the study: Donor CMV status was unknown, possibly confounding expanded clonotype changes.

Each donor had about 9.6 milliliters of peripheral blood drawn. At least 7 million PBMCs were isolated per sample. Trimming took off 6 bases at V and 3 bases at J, with 15 bases between the two ends. The CDR3 contains 13 residues. CDR1 is DFQATT, CDR2 SNEGSKA, per germline (reference sequence). This clonotype was observed a few times. Its antigen is not known. For the second PCR, which ran for about 7 to 12 cycles, a sample-barcoded 5' primer and a J-beta primer mix were used. TCRdb called the 5' RACE reads again in MiXCR, with one record for every CDR3 protein. The sample carries around 1.5 million distinct CDR3 sequences, 59% recorded once.

The source material was blood. The gene calls are TRBV20-1 and TRBJ2-7, with TRBD1 as a possible D gene (5 bases). The receptor was derived from a man younger than 30 in good health. The CDR3 sequence is CSANSPQGYEQYF. The CDR3, as DNA: TGCAGTGCAAATTCACCTCAGGGCTACGAGCAGTACTTC.